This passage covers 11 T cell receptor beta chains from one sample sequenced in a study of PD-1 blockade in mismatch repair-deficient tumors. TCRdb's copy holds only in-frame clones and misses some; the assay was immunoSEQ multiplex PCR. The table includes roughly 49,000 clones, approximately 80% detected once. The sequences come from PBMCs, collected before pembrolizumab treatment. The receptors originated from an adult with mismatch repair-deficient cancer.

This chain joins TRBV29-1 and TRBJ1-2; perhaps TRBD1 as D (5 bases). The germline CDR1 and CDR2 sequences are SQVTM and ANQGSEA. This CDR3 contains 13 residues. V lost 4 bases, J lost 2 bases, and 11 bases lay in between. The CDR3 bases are TGCAGCGTTGCGAGACAGAACAACTATGGCTACACCTTC. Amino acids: CSVARQNNYGYTF.

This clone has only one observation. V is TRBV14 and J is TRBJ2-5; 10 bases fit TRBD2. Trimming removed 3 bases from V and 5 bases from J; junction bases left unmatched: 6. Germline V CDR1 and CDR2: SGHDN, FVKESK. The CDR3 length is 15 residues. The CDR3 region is CASSHLLAGAETQYF. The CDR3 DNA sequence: TGTGCCAGCAGCCACCTCCTAGCGGGAGCGGAGACCCAGTACTTC.

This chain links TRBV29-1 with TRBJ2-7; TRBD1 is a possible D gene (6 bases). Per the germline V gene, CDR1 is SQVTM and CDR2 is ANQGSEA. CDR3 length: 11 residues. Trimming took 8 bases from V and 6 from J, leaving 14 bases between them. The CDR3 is CSRDTGSEQYF. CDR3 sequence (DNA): TGCAGCCGGGACACGGGGTCCGAGCAGTACTTC.

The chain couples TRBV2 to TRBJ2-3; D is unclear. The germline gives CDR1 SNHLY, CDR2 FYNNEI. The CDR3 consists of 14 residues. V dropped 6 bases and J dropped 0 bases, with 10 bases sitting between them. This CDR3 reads CASSLRISTDTQYF. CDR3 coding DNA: TGTGCCAGCAGCCTTAGGATCAGCACAGATACGCAGTATTTT.

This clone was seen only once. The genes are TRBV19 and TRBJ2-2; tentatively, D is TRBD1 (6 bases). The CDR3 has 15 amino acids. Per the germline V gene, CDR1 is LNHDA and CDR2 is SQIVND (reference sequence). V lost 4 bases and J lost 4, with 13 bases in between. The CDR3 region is CASSTTGPGTGELFF. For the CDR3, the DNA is TGTGCCAGTAGTACCACAGGGCCCGGCACCGGGGAGCTGTTTTTT. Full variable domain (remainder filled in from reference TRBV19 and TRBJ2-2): DGGITQSPKYLFRKEGQNVTLSCEQNLNHDAMYWYRQDPGQGLRLIYYSQIVNDFQKGDIAEGYSVSREKKESFPLTVTSAQKNPTAFYLCASSTTGPGTGELFFGEGSRLTVL.

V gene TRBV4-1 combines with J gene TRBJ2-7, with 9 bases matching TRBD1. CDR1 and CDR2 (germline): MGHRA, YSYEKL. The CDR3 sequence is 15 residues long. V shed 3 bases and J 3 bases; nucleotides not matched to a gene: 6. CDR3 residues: CASSHPGQGLYEQYF. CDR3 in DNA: TGCGCCAGCAGCCATCCGGGACAGGGTCTCTACGAGCAGTACTTC.

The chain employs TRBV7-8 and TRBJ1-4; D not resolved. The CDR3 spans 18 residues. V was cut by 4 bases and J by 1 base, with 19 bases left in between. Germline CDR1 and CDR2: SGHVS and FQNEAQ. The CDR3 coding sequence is TGTGCCAGCAGCTCGCTAAGTCCCCGGGGTTTAACTAATGAAAAACTGTTTTTT. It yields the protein CASSSLSPRGLTNEKLFF. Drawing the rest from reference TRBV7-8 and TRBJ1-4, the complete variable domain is GAGVSQSPRYKVAKRGQDVALRCDPISGHVSLFWYQQALGQGPEFLTYFQNEAQLDKSGLPSDRFFAERPEGSVSTLKIQRTQQEDSAVYLCASSSLSPRGLTNEKLFFGSGTQLSVL.

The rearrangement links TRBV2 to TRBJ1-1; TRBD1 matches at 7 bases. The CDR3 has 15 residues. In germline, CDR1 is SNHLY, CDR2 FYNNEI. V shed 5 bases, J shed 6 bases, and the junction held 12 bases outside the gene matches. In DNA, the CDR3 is TGTGCCAGCAGTTTCCTCCTGACAGGGTTCCCTGAAGCTTTCTTT. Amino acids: CASSFLLTGFPEAFF. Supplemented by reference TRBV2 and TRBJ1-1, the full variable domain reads EPEVTQTPSHQVTQMGQEVILRCVPISNHLYFYWYRQILGQKVEFLVSFYNNEISEKSEIFDDQFSVERPDGSNFTLKIRSTKLEDSAMYFCASSFLLTGFPEAFFGQGTRLTVV.

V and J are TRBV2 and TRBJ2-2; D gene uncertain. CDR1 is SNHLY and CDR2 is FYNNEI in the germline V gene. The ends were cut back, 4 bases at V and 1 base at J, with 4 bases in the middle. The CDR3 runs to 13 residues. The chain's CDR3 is CASSVRNTGELFF. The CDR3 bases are TGTGCCAGCAGTGTCCGGAACACCGGGGAGCTGTTTTTT.

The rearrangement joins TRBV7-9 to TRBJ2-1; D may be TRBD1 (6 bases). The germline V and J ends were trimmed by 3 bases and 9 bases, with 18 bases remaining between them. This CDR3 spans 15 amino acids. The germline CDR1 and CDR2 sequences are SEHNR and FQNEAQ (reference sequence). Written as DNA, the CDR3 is TGTGCCAGCAGCTTGTTGCAGGGGTTGAAGGGTGAGCAGTTCTTC. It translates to CASSLLQGLKGEQFF.

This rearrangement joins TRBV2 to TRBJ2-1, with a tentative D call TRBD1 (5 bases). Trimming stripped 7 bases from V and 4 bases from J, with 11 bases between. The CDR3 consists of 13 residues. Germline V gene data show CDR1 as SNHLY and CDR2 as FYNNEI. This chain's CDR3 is CASNPGQYNEQFF. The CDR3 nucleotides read TGTGCCAGCAATCCTGGACAATACAATGAGCAGTTCTTC.